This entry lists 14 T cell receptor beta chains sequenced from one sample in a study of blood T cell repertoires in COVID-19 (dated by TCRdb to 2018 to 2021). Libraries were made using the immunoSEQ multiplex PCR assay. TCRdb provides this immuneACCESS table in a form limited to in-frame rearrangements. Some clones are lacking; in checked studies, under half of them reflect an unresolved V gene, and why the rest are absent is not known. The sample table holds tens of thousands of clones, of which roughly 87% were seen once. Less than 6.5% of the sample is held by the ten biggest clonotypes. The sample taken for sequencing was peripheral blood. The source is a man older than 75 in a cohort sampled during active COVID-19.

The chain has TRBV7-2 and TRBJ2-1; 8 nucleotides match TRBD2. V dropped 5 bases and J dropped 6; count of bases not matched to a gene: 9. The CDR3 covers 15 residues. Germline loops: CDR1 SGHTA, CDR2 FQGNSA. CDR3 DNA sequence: TGTGCCAGCAGCCTGCAGCCCGGGACTAGCAATGAGCAGTTCTTC. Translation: CASSLQPGTSNEQFF. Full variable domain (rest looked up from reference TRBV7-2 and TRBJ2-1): GAGVSQSPSNKVTEKGKDVELRCDPISGHTALYWYRQSLGQGLEFLIYFQGNSAPDKSGLPSDRFSAERTGGSVSTLTIQRTQQEDSAVYLCASSLQPGTSNEQFFGPGTRLTVL.

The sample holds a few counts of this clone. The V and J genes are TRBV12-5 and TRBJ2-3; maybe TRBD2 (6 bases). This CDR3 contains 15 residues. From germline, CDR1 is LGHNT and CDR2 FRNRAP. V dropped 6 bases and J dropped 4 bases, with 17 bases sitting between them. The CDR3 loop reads CASGLVGRRADTQYF. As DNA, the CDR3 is TGTGCTAGTGGCCTCGTAGGCCGGAGGGCAGATACGCAGTATTTT.

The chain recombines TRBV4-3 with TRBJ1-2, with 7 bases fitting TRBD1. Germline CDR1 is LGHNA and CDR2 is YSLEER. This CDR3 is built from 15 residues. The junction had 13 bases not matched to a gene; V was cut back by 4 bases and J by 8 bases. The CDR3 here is CASSPDSDRVGGYTF. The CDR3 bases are TGCGCCAGCAGCCCGGATTCAGACAGGGTAGGGGGCTACACCTTC.

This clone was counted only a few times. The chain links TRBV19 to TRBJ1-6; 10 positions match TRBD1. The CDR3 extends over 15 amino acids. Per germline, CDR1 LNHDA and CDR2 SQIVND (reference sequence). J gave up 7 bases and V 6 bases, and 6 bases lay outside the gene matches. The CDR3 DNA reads TGTGCCAGTAGCAGGGACAGGGGTTCCAATTCACCCCTCCACTTT. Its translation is CASSRDRGSNSPLHF. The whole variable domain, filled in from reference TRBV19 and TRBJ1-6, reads DGGITQSPKYLFRKEGQNVTLSCEQNLNHDAMYWYRQDPGQGLRLIYYSQIVNDFQKGDIAEGYSVSREKKESFPLTVTSAQKNPTAFYLCASSRDRGSNSPLHFGNGTRLTVT.

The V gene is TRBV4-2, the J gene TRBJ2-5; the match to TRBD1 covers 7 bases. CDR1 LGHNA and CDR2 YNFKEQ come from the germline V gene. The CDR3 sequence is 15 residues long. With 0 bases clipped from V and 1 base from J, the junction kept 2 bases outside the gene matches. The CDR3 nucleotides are TGTGCCAGCAGCCAAGATAGACAGGGCCAAGAGACCCAGTACTTC. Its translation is CASSQDRQGQETQYF.

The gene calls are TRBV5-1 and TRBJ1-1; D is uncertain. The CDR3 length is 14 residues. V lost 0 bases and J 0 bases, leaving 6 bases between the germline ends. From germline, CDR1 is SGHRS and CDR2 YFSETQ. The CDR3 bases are TGCGCCAGCAGCTTGGAGGAGATGAACACTGAAGCTTTCTTT. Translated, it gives CASSLEEMNTEAFF.

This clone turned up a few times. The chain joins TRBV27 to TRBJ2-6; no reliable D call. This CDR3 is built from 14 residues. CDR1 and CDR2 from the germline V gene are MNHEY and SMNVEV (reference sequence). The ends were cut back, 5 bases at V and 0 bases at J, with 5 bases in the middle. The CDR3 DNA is TGTGCCAGCAGTACAAACTCTGGGGCCAACGTCCTGACTTTC. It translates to CASSTNSGANVLTF.

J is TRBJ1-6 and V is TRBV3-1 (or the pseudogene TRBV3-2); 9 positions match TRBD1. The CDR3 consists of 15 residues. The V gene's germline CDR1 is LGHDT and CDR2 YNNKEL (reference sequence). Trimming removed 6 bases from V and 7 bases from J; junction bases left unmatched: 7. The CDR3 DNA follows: TGTGCCAGCAGTTACCGGGACAGGGAGAATTCACCCCTCCACTTT. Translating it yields CASSYRDRENSPLHF.

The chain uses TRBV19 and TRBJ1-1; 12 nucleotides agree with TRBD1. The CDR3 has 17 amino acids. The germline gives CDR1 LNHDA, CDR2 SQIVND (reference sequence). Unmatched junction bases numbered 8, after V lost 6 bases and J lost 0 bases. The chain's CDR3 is CASRRGDRGRLNTEAFF. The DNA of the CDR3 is TGTGCCAGTAGGCGGGGGGACAGGGGGCGACTGAACACTGAAGCTTTCTTT.

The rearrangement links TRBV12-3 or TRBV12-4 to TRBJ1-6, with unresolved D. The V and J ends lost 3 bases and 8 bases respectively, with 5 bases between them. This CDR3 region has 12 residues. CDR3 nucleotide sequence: TGTGCCAGCAGTTTCGGGGATTCACCCCTCCACTTT. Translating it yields CASSFGDSPLHF.

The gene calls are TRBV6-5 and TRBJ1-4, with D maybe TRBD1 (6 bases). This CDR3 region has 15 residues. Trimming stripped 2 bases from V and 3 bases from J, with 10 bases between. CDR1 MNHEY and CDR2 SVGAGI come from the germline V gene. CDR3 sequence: CASSYGGASNEKLFF. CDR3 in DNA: TGTGCCAGCAGTTACGGGGGGGCATCTAATGAAAAACTGTTTTTT.

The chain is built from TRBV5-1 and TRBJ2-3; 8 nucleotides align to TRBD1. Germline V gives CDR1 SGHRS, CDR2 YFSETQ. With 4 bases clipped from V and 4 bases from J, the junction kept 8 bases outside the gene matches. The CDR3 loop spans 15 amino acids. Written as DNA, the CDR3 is TGCGCCAGCAGCCGGGGACAGGCCGGCGCAGATACGCAGTATTTT. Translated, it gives CASSRGQAGADTQYF.

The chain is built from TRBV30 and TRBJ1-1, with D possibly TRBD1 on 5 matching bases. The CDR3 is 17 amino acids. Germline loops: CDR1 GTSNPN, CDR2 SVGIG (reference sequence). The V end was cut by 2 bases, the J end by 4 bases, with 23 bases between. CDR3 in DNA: TGTGCCTGGAGTCCCCCTTGGGGTAAGGGGAAGAGCACTGAAGCTTTCTTT. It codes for CAWSPPWGKGKSTEAFF.

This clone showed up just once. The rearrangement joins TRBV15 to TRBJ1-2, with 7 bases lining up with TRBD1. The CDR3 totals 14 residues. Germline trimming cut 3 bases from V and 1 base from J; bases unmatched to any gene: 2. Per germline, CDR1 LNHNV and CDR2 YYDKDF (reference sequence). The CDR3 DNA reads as TGTGCCACCAGCAGGACAGGGTTTAACTATGGCTACACCTTC. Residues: CATSRTGFNYGYTF. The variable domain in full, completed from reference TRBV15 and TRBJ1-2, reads DAMVIQNPRYQVTQFGKPVTLSCSQTLNHNVMYWYQQKSSQAPKLLFHYYDKDFNNEADTPDNFQSRRPNTSFCFLDIRSPGLGDTAMYLCATSRTGFNYGYTFGSGTRLTVV.